This T cell receptor (beta chain) was sequenced in a study of shared clonotypes between healthy human individuals. The overall study: There were three CD4 naive, three CD4 memory, two CD8 naive and one CD8 memory plates per donor. Overall study results and limits: Sampling involved blood alone; tissue repertoires likely differ.

This clone is a singleton in its sample. Its antigen remains unidentified. HIV-negative, healthy adults without recent acute infections or vaccinations were the donors. Each replicate PCR on the sorted subsets used 200 to 250 ng DNA (roughly 30,000 T cell genomes). Assay used: immunoSEQ multiplex PCR; TCRdb lists only in-frame clones, some missing. The data contain some 2,400,000 clones, 90% to 96% of them singletons. J gave up 3 bases and V 6 bases, and 11 bases lay outside the gene matches. The CDR3 has 16 amino acids. Input material: naive CD4+ T cells sorted from blood. Stated subset: CD45RA+ positively selected. This TCR came from a man aged 18 to 30 in good health. The chain combines TRBV23-1 with TRBJ2-1; 7 bases agree with TRBD2. TRBV23-1 qualifies as an ORF whose function is uncertain. CDR3 protein: CASSFEASGLYNEQFF. The DNA of the CDR3 is TGCGCCAGCAGCTTTGAGGCTAGCGGACTCTACAATGAGCAGTTCTTC.